This T cell receptor (beta chain) stems from a study of cytomegalovirus exposure and HLA in healthy donors. Study-wide results and limits: It was reported that the classifier diagnosed cytomegalovirus status with high specificity and sensitivity in both the original and validation cohorts. When the data were analyzed later, several of the most significant clusters appeared to be linked to common viral pathogens. A missense variant in DCLRE1C was later tied to TCR beta V- and J-gene trimming.

V lost 4 bases and J lost 6; bases outside the gene matches: 6. The germline V gene has CDR1 MNHNS and CDR2 SASEGT. The CDR3 has 14 residues. The PCR was carried out with 60 Vbeta primers and 13 Jbeta primers. Profiling relied on immunoSEQ multiplex PCR, and the TCRdb table lists in-frame clones only, not all of them. This sample has about 190,000 clones; around four fifths occur once, and the top ten carry 0.7% to 0.95%. About this clone itself: Its target is not known.

The source of this sequence is a woman younger than 35 in good health and CMV-seronegative. Material: PBMCs. The genes are TRBV6-1 and TRBJ1-1; 9 bases are shared with TRBD1. This CDR3 reads CASSVPGQGAEAFF. CDR3 nucleotides: TGTGCCAGCAGTGTACCGGGACAGGGAGCTGAAGCTTTCTTT.